This TCR beta chain was obtained from a study of OX40 agonist ivuxolimab in advanced cancers. The wider study: Dose-escalation subjects each had hepatocellular carcinoma, melanoma, renal cell or head and neck cancer. People who had prior anti-PD-1, anti-PD-L1 or anti-CTLA-4 therapy could take part, and under 50% had some. Study-wide results and limits: Low normalized T-cell clonal expansion also characterized some of the nonresponders. Partial responders at 0.1-3.0 mg/kg showed near-lowest clonal expansion.

To note about this clone: Its target is unknown.

Libraries were prepared by immunoSEQ multiplex PCR; TCRdb keeps only in-frame clonotypes and omits some of them. The profile shows around 26,000 clones, around 81% of them singletons. The CDR3 extends over 14 amino acids. CDR1 SGHNT and CDR2 YYREEE come from the germline V gene (reference sequence). Germline trimming cut 4 bases from V and 4 bases from J; bases unmatched to any gene: 8. This TCR came from an adult with an advanced solid tumor such as melanoma, head and neck, liver or kidney cancer. J is TRBJ2-7 and V is TRBV5-4; 7 bases are a match to TRBD1. The sample was CD4+ or CD8+ T cells sorted from blood, taken in a trial of the OX40 agonist ivuxolimab. CDR3 amino acids: CASSTDRVRYEQYF. In DNA form, the CDR3 reads TGTGCCAGCAGCACCGACAGGGTTCGGTACGAGCAGTACTTC.